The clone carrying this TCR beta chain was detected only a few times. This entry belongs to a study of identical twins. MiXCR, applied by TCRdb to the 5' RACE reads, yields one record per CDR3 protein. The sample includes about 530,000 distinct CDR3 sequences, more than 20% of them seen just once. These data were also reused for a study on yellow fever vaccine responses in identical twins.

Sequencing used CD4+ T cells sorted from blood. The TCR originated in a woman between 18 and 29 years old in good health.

The CDR3 DNA reads TGCAGCGTCTCCCGGTACAGGGGGCAGTCAGATACGCAGTATTTT. This gives the protein CSVSRYRGQSDTQYF. This chain connects TRBV29-1 to TRBJ2-3, with 9 nucleotides matching TRBD1. Germline CDR1 and CDR2: SQVTM and ANQGSEA. The CDR3 sequence is 15 residues long. With V trimmed by 6 bases and J by 4 bases, 11 bases remained unmatched.